This TCR beta chain was identified during a study of T cell repertoires in cytomegalovirus infection. Whole-study context: CMV epitopes in the study were HLA-C-restricted (recently identified) and HLA-B-restricted (well studied).

Study-wide findings and caveats: The response measured ex vivo was dominated by TCR beta clonotypes (HLA-C-restricted and CMV-specific). Summed frequency of shared TCR beta families picked out CMV carriers who also had the relevant HLA.

TCRdb re-derived calls from the reads in MiXCR, one entry per CDR3 protein. The sample contains under 850,000 distinct CDR3 sequences, roughly 30% of which appear only once. Germline CDR1 SEHNR, CDR2 FQNEAQ (reference sequence). The germline V and J ends were trimmed by 0 bases and 5 bases, with 10 bases remaining between them. The CDR3 totals 14 residues. Points on this clonotype: Its specificity is not known.

The origin of this receptor is a human donor in good health (CMV status not recorded). Some clones in this sample may be carry-over from other donors' samples. The sample was cultured PBMCs, taken from culture after CMV antigen stimulation. The chain couples TRBV7-9 to TRBJ1-1, with TRBD1 as a possible D gene (5 bases). The CDR3 here is CASSLAGLRTEAFF. In DNA, the CDR3 is TGTGCCAGCAGCTTAGCGGGACTGAGGACTGAAGCTTTCTTT.